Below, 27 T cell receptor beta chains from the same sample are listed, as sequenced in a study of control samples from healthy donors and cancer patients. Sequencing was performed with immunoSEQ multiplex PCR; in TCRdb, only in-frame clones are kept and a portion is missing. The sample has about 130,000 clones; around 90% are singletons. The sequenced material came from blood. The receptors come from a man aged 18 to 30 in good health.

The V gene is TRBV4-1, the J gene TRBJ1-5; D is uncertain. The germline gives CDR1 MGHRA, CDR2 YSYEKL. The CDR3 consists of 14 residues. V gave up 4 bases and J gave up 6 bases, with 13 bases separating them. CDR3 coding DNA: TGCGCCAGCAGCCCTGGGATGCCTGCTCAGCCCCAGCATTTT. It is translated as CASSPGMPAQPQHF.

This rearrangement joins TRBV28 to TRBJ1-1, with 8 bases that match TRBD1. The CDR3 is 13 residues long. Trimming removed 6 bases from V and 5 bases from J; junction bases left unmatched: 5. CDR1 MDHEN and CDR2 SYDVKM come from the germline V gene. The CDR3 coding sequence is TGTGCCAGCAGCAGGGGGCGGTGGACTGAAGCTTTCTTT. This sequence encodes CASSRGRWTEAFF. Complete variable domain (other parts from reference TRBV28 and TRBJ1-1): DVKVTQSSRYLVKRTGEKVFLECVQDMDHENMFWYRQDPGLGLRLIYFSYDVKMKEKGDIPEGYSVSREKKERFSLILESASTNQTSMYLCASSRGRWTEAFFGQGTRLTVV.

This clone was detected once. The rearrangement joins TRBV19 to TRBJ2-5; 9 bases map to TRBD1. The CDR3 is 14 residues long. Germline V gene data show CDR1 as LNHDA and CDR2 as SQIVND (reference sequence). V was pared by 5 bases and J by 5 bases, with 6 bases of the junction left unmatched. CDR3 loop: CASSPQGQGETQYF. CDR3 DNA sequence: TGTGCCAGTAGTCCACAGGGACAGGGTGAGACCCAGTACTTC.

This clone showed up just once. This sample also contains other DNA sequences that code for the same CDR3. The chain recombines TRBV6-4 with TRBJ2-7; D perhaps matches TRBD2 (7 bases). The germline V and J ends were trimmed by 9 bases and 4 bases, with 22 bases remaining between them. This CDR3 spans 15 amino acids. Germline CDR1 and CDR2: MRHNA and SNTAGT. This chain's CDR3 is CASGGGGRALYEQYF. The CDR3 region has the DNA TGTGCCAGTGGGGGAGGGGGGCGCGCTCTTTACGAGCAGTACTTC.

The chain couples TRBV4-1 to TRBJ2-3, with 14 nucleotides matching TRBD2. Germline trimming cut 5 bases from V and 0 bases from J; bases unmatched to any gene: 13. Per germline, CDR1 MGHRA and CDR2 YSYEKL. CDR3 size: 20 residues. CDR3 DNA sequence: TGCGCCAGCAGCAAAAATCCGGGACTAGCGGGGGCGCGAAGCACAGATACGCAGTATTTT. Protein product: CASSKNPGLAGARSTDTQYF.

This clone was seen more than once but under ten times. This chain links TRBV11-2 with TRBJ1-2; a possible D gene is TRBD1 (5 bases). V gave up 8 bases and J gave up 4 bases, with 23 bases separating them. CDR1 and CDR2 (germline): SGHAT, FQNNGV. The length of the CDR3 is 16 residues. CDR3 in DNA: TGTGCCAGCCACCCCACGGGTCCCCTGGGGGGCTATGGCTACACCTTC. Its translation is CASHPTGPLGGYGYTF. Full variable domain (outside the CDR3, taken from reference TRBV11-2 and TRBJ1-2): EAGVAQSPRYKIIEKRQSVAFWCNPISGHATLYWYQQILGQGPKLLIQFQNNGVVDDSQLPKDRFSAERLKGVDSTLKIQPAKLEDSAVYLCASHPTGPLGGYGYTFGSGTRLTVV.

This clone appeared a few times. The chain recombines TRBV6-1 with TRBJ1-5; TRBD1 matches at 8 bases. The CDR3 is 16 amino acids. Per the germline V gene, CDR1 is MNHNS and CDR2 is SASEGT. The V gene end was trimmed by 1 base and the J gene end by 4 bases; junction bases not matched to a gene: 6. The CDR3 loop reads CASSEESGTGNQPQHF. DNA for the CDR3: TGTGCCAGCAGTGAAGAGAGTGGGACAGGAAATCAGCCCCAGCATTTT.

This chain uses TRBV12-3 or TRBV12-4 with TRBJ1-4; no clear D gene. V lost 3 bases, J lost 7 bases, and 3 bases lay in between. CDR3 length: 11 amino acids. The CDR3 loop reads CASSFGEKLFF. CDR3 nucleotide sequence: TGTGCCAGCAGTTTCGGTGAAAAACTGTTTTTT.

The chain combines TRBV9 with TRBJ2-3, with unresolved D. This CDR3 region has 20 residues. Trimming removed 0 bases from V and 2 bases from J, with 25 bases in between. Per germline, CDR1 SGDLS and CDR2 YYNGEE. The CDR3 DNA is TGTGCCAGCAGCGTAGGGGGATTAGGATCCTACCACCTACACACAGATACGCAGTATTTT. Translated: CASSVGGLGSYHLHTDTQYF.

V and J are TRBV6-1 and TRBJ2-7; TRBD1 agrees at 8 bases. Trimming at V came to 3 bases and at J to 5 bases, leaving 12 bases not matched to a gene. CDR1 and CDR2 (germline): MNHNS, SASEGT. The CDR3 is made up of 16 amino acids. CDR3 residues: CASSDQIRDRSDEQYF. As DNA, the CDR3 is TGTGCCAGCAGTGATCAGATCCGGGACAGGTCTGACGAGCAGTACTTC.

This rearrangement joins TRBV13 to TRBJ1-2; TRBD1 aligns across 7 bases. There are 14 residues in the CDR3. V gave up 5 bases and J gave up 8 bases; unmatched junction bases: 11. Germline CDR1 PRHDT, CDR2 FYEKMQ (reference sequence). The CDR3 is CASSPQRGLWGYTF. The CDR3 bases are TGTGCCAGCAGCCCCCAGAGGGGGCTTTGGGGCTACACCTTC.

The CDR3 bases are TGTGCCAGCAGTTGGACAGGGGGCTATGGCTACACCTTC. Translation gives CASSWTGGYGYTF. This sequence joins TRBV6-2 or TRBV6-3 and TRBJ1-2, with TRBD1 matching 10 bases. The CDR3 has 13 residues. In germline, CDR1 is MNHEY, CDR2 SVGEGT. V gave up 4 bases and J gave up 4 bases; unmatched junction bases: 0.

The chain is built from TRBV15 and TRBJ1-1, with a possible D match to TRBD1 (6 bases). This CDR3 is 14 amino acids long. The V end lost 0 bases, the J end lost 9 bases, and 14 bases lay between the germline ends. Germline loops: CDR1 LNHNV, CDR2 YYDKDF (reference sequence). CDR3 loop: CATSRDRRGGQAFF. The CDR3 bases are TGTGCCACCAGCAGAGATCGGAGGGGGGGGCAAGCTTTCTTT. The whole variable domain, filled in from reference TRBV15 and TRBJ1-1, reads DAMVIQNPRYQVTQFGKPVTLSCSQTLNHNVMYWYQQKSSQAPKLLFHYYDKDFNNEADTPDNFQSRRPNTSFCFLDIRSPGLGDTAMYLCATSRDRRGGQAFFGQGTRLTVV.

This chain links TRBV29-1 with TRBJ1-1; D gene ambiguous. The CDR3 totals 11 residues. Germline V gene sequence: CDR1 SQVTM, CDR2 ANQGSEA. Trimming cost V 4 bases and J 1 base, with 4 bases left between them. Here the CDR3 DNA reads TGCAGCGTTGTCAGGAACACTGAAGCTTTCTTT. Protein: CSVVRNTEAFF.

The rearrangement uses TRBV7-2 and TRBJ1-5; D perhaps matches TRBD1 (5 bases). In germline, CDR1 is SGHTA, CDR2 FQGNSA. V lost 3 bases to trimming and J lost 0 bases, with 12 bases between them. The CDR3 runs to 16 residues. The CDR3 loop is CASSFKGTNSNQPQHF. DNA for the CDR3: TGTGCCAGCAGCTTTAAGGGGACGAATAGCAATCAGCCCCAGCATTTT.

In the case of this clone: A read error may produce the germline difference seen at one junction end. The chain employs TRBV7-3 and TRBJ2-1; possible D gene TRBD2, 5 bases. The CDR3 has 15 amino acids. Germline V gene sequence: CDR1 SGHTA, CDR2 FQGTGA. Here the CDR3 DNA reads TGTGCCGGCAGCTTAGGCGGGCCATCCCCCCCAGAGCAGTTCTTC. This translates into CAGSLGGPSPPEQFF.

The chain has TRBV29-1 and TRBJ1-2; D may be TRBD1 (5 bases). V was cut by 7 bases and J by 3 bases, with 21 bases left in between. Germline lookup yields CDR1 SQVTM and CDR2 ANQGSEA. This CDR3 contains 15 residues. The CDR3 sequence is CSAQSDRASDYGYTF. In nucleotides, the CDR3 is TGCAGCGCCCAGTCCGACAGAGCCTCCGACTATGGCTACACCTTC.

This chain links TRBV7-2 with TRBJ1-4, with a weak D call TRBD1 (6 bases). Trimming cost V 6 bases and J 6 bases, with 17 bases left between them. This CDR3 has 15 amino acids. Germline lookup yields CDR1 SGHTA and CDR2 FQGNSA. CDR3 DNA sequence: TGTGCCAGCAGATCCTTAGGTCCAGGGGATGAAAAACTGTTTTTT. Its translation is CASRSLGPGDEKLFF.

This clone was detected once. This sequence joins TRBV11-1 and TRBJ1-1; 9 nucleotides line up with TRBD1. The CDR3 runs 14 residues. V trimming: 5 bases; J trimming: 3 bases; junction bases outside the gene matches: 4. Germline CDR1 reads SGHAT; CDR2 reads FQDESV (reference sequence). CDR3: CASSKTGGDTEAFF. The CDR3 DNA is TGTGCCAGCAGCAAGACAGGGGGGGACACTGAAGCTTTCTTT.

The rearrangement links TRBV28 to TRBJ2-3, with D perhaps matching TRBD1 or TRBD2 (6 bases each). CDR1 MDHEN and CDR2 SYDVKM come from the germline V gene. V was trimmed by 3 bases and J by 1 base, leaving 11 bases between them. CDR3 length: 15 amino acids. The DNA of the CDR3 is TGTGCCAGCAGTTTTAAGGGGGGACGCACAGATACGCAGTATTTT. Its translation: CASSFKGGRTDTQYF.

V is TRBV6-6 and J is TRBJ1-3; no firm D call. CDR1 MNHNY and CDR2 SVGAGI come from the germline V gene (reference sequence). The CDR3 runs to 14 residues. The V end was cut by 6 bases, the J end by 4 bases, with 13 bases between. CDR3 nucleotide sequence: TGTGCCAGCAGATCTCAGGACGTCGGAAACACCATATATTTT. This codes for CASRSQDVGNTIYF.

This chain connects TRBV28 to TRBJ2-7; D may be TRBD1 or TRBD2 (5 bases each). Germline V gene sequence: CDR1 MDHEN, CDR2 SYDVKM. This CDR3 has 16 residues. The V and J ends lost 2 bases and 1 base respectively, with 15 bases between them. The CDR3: CASSLPRWGKSYEQYF. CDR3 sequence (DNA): TGTGCCAGCAGTTTACCCCGGTGGGGGAAGTCCTACGAGCAGTACTTC.

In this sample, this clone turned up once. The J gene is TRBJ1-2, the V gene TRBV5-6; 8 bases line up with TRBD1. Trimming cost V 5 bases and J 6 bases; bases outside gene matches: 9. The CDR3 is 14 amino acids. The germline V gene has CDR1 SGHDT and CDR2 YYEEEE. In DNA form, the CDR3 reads TGTGCCAGCAGACCCGGACAGGGTGTAAATGGCTACACCTTC. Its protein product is CASRPGQGVNGYTF.

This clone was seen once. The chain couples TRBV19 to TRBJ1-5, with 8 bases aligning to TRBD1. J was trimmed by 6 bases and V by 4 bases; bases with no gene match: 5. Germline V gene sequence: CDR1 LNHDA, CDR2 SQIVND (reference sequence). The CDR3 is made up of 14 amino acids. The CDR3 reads CASSKGQGGQPQHF. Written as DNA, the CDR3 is TGTGCCAGTAGTAAAGGACAGGGTGGTCAGCCCCAGCATTTT. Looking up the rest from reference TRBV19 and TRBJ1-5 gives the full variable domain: DGGITQSPKYLFRKEGQNVTLSCEQNLNHDAMYWYRQDPGQGLRLIYYSQIVNDFQKGDIAEGYSVSREKKESFPLTVTSAQKNPTAFYLCASSKGQGGQPQHFGDGTRLSIL.

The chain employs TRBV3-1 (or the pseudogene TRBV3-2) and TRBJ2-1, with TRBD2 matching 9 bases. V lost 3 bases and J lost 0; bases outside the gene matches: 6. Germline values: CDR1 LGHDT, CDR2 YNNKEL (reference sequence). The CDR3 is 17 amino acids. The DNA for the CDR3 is TGTGCCAGCAGCCATCTTGCGGGGGGGCGCTCCTACAATGAGCAGTTCTTC. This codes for CASSHLAGGRSYNEQFF.

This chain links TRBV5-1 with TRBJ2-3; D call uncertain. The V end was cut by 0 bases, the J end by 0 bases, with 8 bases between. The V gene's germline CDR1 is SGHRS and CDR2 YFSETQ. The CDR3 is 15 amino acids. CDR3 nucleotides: TGCGCCAGCAGCTTGGTCCAGCGCAGCACAGATACGCAGTATTTT. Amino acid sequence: CASSLVQRSTDTQYF.

DNA for the CDR3: TGCGCCAGCAGCTTGGCGGGACTAGCGGGGGTATACAATGAGCAGTTCTTC. This translates into CASSLAGLAGVYNEQFF. The chain couples TRBV5-1 to TRBJ2-1; TRBD2 matches at 14 bases. V was pared by 0 bases and J by 4 bases, with 3 bases of the junction left unmatched. The CDR3 sequence is 17 residues long. Germline V CDR1 and CDR2: SGHRS, YFSETQ.